The 15 T cell receptor beta chains presented below share a single source sample, sequenced in a study of blood T cell repertoires in COVID-19. Profiled with immunoSEQ multiplex PCR; TCRdb holds only in-frame clones, not every one. The sample includes about 310,000 clones, approximately 90% of them seen just once. Sequencing was performed on PBMCs or T cells enriched from blood (not recorded which). These receptors came from a woman aged 18-30 years who had recovered from COVID-19.

The rearrangement uses TRBV4-3 and TRBJ1-2; 11 nucleotides align to TRBD1. Germline assignment: CDR1 LGHNA and CDR2 YSLEER. V was clipped by 1 base and J by 4 bases; unmatched bases: 5. The length of the CDR3 is 16 residues. The CDR3 spells CASSQAVGTGGYGYTF. CDR3 in DNA: TGCGCCAGCAGCCAAGCGGTAGGGACAGGGGGCTATGGCTACACCTTC.

This sequence joins TRBV3-1 (or the pseudogene TRBV3-2) and TRBJ2-3, with D possibly TRBD1 on 6 matching bases. This CDR3 is 15 amino acids long. Trimming pared 4 bases from V and 0 bases from J, leaving 11 bases between. Germline values: CDR1 LGHDT, CDR2 YNNKEL (reference sequence). This chain's CDR3 is CASSPRQASTDTQYF. In nucleotides, the CDR3 is TGTGCCAGCAGCCCCCGACAGGCAAGCACAGATACGCAGTATTTT.

This chain connects TRBV7-2 to TRBJ2-7; 7 nucleotides match TRBD1. Germline lookup yields CDR1 SGHTA and CDR2 FQGNSA. The V and J ends lost 1 base and 1 base, in that order; junction bases with no gene match: 4. CDR3 length equals 15 residues. CDR3 region: CASSLGGTVSYEQYF. Here the CDR3 DNA reads TGTGCCAGCAGCTTAGGGGGGACAGTGTCCTACGAGCAGTACTTC.

This chain links TRBV5-1 with TRBJ1-1; 9 positions match TRBD1. CDR1 is SGHRS and CDR2 is YFSETQ in the germline V gene. Unmatched junction bases numbered 7, after V lost 3 bases and J lost 4 bases. CDR3 length equals 15 residues. The CDR3 bases are TGCGCCAGCAGCTGGGGGACAGGGTCGCTCACTGAAGCTTTCTTT. This gives the protein CASSWGTGSLTEAFF.

V is TRBV10-3 and J is TRBJ2-1; 7 bases line up with TRBD2. There are 15 residues in the CDR3. With V trimmed by 0 bases and J by 3 bases, 2 bases remained unmatched. Germline CDR1 and CDR2: ENHRY and SYGVKD. CDR3 in amino acids: CAISESRENYNEQFF. CDR3 bases: TGTGCCATCAGTGAGTCGCGGGAGAACTACAATGAGCAGTTCTTC.

The chain uses TRBV5-1 and TRBJ1-6; D possibly corresponds to TRBD1 (5 bases). The CDR3 loop spans 14 amino acids. V was trimmed by 5 bases and J by 12 bases, leaving 18 bases between them. Germline V gene sequence: CDR1 SGHRS, CDR2 YFSETQ. In DNA form, the CDR3 reads TGCGCCAGCAGACCGGACACCCTGACTGGACCCCTCCACTTT. Encoded protein: CASRPDTLTGPLHF.

The CDR3 DNA reads TGTGCCAGCACGCCAGATGCTAATGAAAAACTGTTTTTT. Translating it yields CASTPDANEKLFF. V and J are TRBV28 and TRBJ1-4; the D is unclear. Trimming removed 7 bases at V and 3 bases at J, with 9 bases between. The CDR3 runs to 13 residues. Germline CDR1 reads MDHEN; CDR2 reads SYDVKM.

The V and J genes are TRBV4-1 and TRBJ2-1, with a tentative D call TRBD2 (5 bases). This CDR3 region has 16 residues. Germline V gene lookup returns CDR1 MGHRA and CDR2 YSYEKL. Trimming removed 3 bases from V and 0 bases from J, with 12 bases in between. The CDR3 sequence: CASSHTTAGSYNEQFF. The CDR3 DNA sequence: TGCGCCAGCAGCCATACAACGGCGGGCTCCTACAATGAGCAGTTCTTC.

The chain carries TRBV28 and TRBJ1-4; tentatively, D is TRBD1 (5 bases). The CDR3 length is 14 residues. Germline values: CDR1 MDHEN, CDR2 SYDVKM. V was clipped by 5 bases and J by 8 bases, with 15 bases between them. The DNA of the CDR3 is TGTGCCAGCAGTCCCCGGGGGTTAGTCGAAAAACTGTTTTTT. It is translated as CASSPRGLVEKLFF. Based on the CDR3 plus reference TRBV28 and TRBJ1-4, the full variable domain is DVKVTQSSRYLVKRTGEKVFLECVQDMDHENMFWYRQDPGLGLRLIYFSYDVKMKEKGDIPEGYSVSREKKERFSLILESASTNQTSMYLCASSPRGLVEKLFFGSGTQLSVL.

The CDR3 loop is CASSLLQGETQYF. Written as DNA, the CDR3 is TGTGCCAGCAGCTTACTACAGGGAGAGACCCAGTACTTC. The chain employs TRBV7-9 and TRBJ2-5; possibly TRBD1 for D (6 bases). Germline CDR1 is SEHNR and CDR2 is FQNEAQ (reference sequence). The CDR3 spans 13 residues. The germline V and J ends were trimmed by 2 bases and 4 bases, with 8 bases remaining between them.

This clone was counted once. V usage is TRBV27 and J usage is TRBJ1-6; D gene uncertain. This CDR3 comprises 15 residues. The V end lost 1 base, the J end lost 6 bases, and 10 bases lay between the germline ends. CDR1 MNHEY and CDR2 SMNVEV come from the germline V gene (reference sequence). The CDR3 nucleotides read TGTGCCAGCAGTTTATTTCAGGCGTCTAATTCACCCCTCCACTTT. It encodes CASSLFQASNSPLHF.

In this sample, this clone turned up once. The chain combines TRBV15 with TRBJ2-7; the D is unclear. The CDR3 totals 12 residues. CDR1 is LNHNV and CDR2 is YYDKDF in the germline V gene (reference sequence). Between the trimmed V and J ends, which lost 0 bases and 2 bases, there was a span of 2 bases. CDR3 DNA sequence: TGTGCCACCAGCAGAGACACCTACGAGCAGTACTTC. Encoded protein: CATSRDTYEQYF. The full variable domain, rest sourced from reference TRBV15 and TRBJ2-7, is DAMVIQNPRYQVTQFGKPVTLSCSQTLNHNVMYWYQQKSSQAPKLLFHYYDKDFNNEADTPDNFQSRRPNTSFCFLDIRSPGLGDTAMYLCATSRDTYEQYFGPGTRLTVT.

The chain uses TRBV7-2 and TRBJ2-2; TRBD2 might be the D (6 bases). This CDR3 comprises 15 residues. V lost 6 bases and J lost 6, with 17 bases in between. The V gene's germline CDR1 is SGHTA and CDR2 FQGNSA. The CDR3 DNA follows: TGTGCCAGCAGTTTGACTAGTACGGAAGCCGGGGAGCTGTTTTTT. This translates into CASSLTSTEAGELFF.

This chain connects TRBV12-3 or TRBV12-4 to TRBJ2-5, with 12 bases aligning to TRBD2. This CDR3 contains 13 residues. The V gene end was trimmed by 6 bases and the J gene end by 4 bases; junction bases not matched to a gene: 0. CDR3 sequence reads: CASRGLAGETQYF. DNA of the CDR3: TGTGCCAGCAGGGGACTAGCGGGAGAGACCCAGTACTTC.

This clone was observed a single time. This chain joins TRBV3-1 (or the pseudogene TRBV3-2) and TRBJ1-1; TRBD1 might be the D (5 bases). Deletions cut 2 bases from V and 4 bases from J, with 17 bases between. CDR1 is LGHDT and CDR2 is YNNKEL in the germline V gene (reference sequence). The CDR3 runs 16 residues. The CDR3 nucleotides read TGTGCCAGCAGCCAAACACCGGGACCCGGGGGCACTGAAGCTTTCTTT. Its protein product is CASSQTPGPGGTEAFF.